This T cell receptor beta chain originates from a study of graft-versus-host responses after intestinal transplantation. Across the whole study: Multivisceral, liver-intestinal, or isolated intestinal transplants were received by the recipients. Recipients across the board were started on anti-thymocyte globulin induction, then kept on tacrolimus and steroids for about 3 years.

In the case of this clone: Its antigen is not known.

Study results and limitations: Early HvG declines after transplant were associated with peak circulating GvH clone levels. Marrow from the recipient contained GvH clones, some of which had appeared first in ileum or blood.

Clones were read by immunoSEQ multiplex PCR, and TCRdb kept only the in-frame ones, dropping some. The sample lists some 86,000 clones, around 92% occurring once. The CDR3 runs to 14 residues. Germline assignment: CDR1 GTSNPN and CDR2 SVGIG (reference sequence). Trimming cost V 5 bases and J 7 bases; bases outside gene matches: 10. This clonotype was sampled from a human donor who received an intestinal transplant. The sequenced sample was unstimulated CD4+ T cells sorted from spleen or lymph node cells, obtained before intestinal transplant. J is TRBJ2-2 and V is TRBV30; TRBD2 matches at 7 bases. The CDR3 DNA follows: TGTGCCTGGGCCCGCGGACTAGTCGTCGGGGAGCTGTTTTTT. This codes for CAWARGLVVGELFF.